This T cell receptor (beta chain) was obtained from a study of shared T cell receptors in the human thymus. Assay used: immunoSEQ multiplex PCR; TCRdb lists only in-frame clones, some missing. The table lists approximately 580,000 clones, 75% to 80% of them singletons, with more than 0.01% in the top ten. Germline lookup yields CDR1 SGDLS and CDR2 YYNGEE. V trimming: 1 base; J trimming: 5 bases; junction bases outside the gene matches: 12. The CDR3 runs 17 residues. The same specimen was also included in a second study, on human thymus T cells. From that study: The donor group consisted of healthy Finnish infants who were having corrective surgery for congenital heart defects. Corrective cardiac operations yielded the resected thymus tissue.

This receptor was obtained from a boy younger than two with a congenital heart defect. The J gene is TRBJ2-1, the V gene TRBV9; 7 bases line up with TRBD2. The specimen was thymocytes. CDR3 coding DNA: TGTGCCAGCAGCGTACCCTGGGAGGGCCGGGGAGACAATGAGCAGTTCTTC. Protein: CASSVPWEGRGDNEQFF.